This is a list of T cell receptor beta chains from one sample in a study of spatial heterogeneity in lung cancer. TCRdb passed the 5' RACE reads through MiXCR, listing each CDR3 protein once. The sample holds tens of thousands of distinct CDR3 sequences, over 9.5% seen once. Sample: PBMCs, taken at surgery. Source of these receptors: a male donor with early-stage non-small cell lung cancer. Both conserved end residues are part of each CDR3. Each record gives: clone size, D gene, J gene, V gene, CDR3 DNA, CDR3 protein. A D gene is named only where the DNA matches it firmly. Clone size is stated in some rows and not others, as once, few, many or a class when expanded.

NA,NA,TRBJ2-1,TRBV7-8,TGTGCCAGCAGCTCAGAGGGGGGTTCGAATGAGCAGTTCTTC,CASSSEGGSNEQFF
few,NA,TRBJ2-2,TRBV29-1,TGCAGCGTTGAGGATCCCACCGGGGAGCTGTTTTTT,CSVEDPTGELFF
few,NA,TRBJ1-4,TRBV3-1,TGTGCCAGCAGCAAAAGCGGCGGGAATGAAAAACTGTTTTTT,CASSKSGGNEKLFF
few,NA,TRBJ2-1,TRBV2,TGTGCCAGCATCTGGGAGTACAATGAGCAGTTCTTC,CASIWEYNEQFF
many,TRBD1,TRBJ2-3,TRBV10-3,TGTGCCGCCTGGACAGGGGGAGAGGATACGCAGTATTTT,CAAWTGGEDTQYF
NA,TRBD2,TRBJ2-7,TRBV6-6,TGTGCCAGCAGTTACGGGGGACTAGCGGGAGGGAGCTACGAGCAGTACTTC,CASSYGGLAGGSYEQYF
few,NA,TRBJ1-5,TRBV19,TGTGCCAGTAGTACCGGACAGCTTTTACCTAGCAATCAGCCCCAGCATTTT,CASSTGQLLPSNQPQHF
NA,NA,TRBJ2-3,TRBV5-1,TGCGCCAGCAGTAGAGGACAGAGCAAGGATACGCAGTATTTT,CASSRGQSKDTQYF
NA,TRBD1,TRBJ1-6,TRBV30,TGTGCCTGTAGACAGGGTTACAATTCACCCCTCCACTTT,CACRQGYNSPLHF
few,NA,TRBJ2-1,TRBV6-4,TGTGCCAGCAGTGGGGGTAGGAACGCCAATGAGCAGTTCTTC,CASSGGRNANEQFF
NA,NA,TRBJ2-3,TRBV18,TGTGCCAGCTCACAAGGGGGAATTACCGTCACAGATACGCAGTATTTT,CASSQGGITVTDTQYF
many,TRBD2,TRBJ2-2,TRBV10-2,TGCGCCAGCAGTGAGTTTAGACTAGCGGGAGGCACCGGGGAGCTGTTTTTT,CASSEFRLAGGTGELFF
NA,NA,TRBJ2-7,TRBV6-5,TGTGCCAGCAGTTACAAGGGAAACGAGCAGTACTTC,CASSYKGNEQYF
many,NA,TRBJ2-1,TRBV9,TGTGCCAGCAGCCTGACTGCGGGGTCCCCCTACAATGAGCAGTTCTTC,CASSLTAGSPYNEQFF
few,NA,TRBJ2-5,TRBV4-2,TGTGCCAGCAGCCAAGTTAGAACGGAGACCCAGTACTTC,CASSQVRTETQYF
NA,NA,TRBJ2-1,TRBV11-3,TGTGCCAGCAGCTTCAGGTCGGGGGTAACCTACAATGAGCAGTTCTTC,CASSFRSGVTYNEQFF
few,TRBD2,TRBJ2-3,TRBV6-2/TRBV6-3,TGTGCCAGCAGTGAACTAGCGGAGGGCACAGATACGCAGTATTTT,CASSELAEGTDTQYF
many,NA,TRBJ1-1,TRBV28,TGTGCCAGCAGTTTTAACGGGCAAGCTTTCTTT,CASSFNGQAFF
NA,TRBD2,TRBJ2-7,TRBV30,TGTGCCTCGAGTAGAAGACTAGCGTTTGACGAGCAGTACTTC,CASSRRLAFDEQYF
few,NA,TRBJ2-1,TRBV24-1,TGTGCCACCAGCGGGGCGTCAGACAATGAGCAGTTCTTC,CATSGASDNEQFF
many,NA,TRBJ2-5,TRBV29-1,TGCAGCGGTGAACACGGACTCCAAGAGACCCAGTACTTC,CSGEHGLQETQYF
NA,NA,TRBJ2-1,TRBV24-1,TGTGCCACCAGTGAGTCCCGGGGCGTATGGAATGAGCAGTTCTTC,CATSESRGVWNEQFF
NA,NA,TRBJ2-5,TRBV29-1,TGCAGCGTTGAAGATCTGCGGCTCCAAGAGACCCAGTACTTC,CSVEDLRLQETQYF
few,NA,TRBJ2-1,TRBV24-1,TGTGCCACCAGTGATCCTGGGACAAGTCGGGAGCAGTTCTTC,CATSDPGTSREQFF
few,NA,TRBJ2-5,TRBV7-9,TGTGCCAGCAGCCCCCGGGGGTCCATCCAAGAGACCCAGTACTTC,CASSPRGSIQETQYF
NA,TRBD2,TRBJ2-1,TRBV20-1,TGCAGTGCTAGAGATAGGACTAGTTTGCCCCATGAGCAGTTCTTC,CSARDRTSLPHEQFF
many,NA,TRBJ2-7,TRBV20-1,TGCAGTGCCCAAAAGGGGGGCTACGAGCAGTACTTC,CSAQKGGYEQYF
NA,NA,TRBJ1-1,TRBV27,TGTGCCAGCAGCCTACACGGGGGTACTGAAGCTTTCTTT,CASSLHGGTEAFF
once,NA,TRBJ2-2,TRBV30,TGTGCCTGGTTCCGGGACGGCTACACCGGGGAGCTGTTTTTT,CAWFRDGYTGELFF
few,NA,TRBJ2-3,TRBV5-1,TGCGCCAGCAGCTTGGTTTTTGAATTTCAGGCAGATACGCAGTATTTT,CASSLVFEFQADTQYF
few,NA,TRBJ2-6,TRBV29-1,TGCAGCGTTGGGACAGTCTCTGGGGCCAACGTCCTGACTTTC,CSVGTVSGANVLTF
NA,NA,TRBJ2-5,TRBV12-5,TGTGCTAGTGGTTTGGTAGGGGTCCAAGAGACCCAGTACTTC,CASGLVGVQETQYF
NA,NA,TRBJ2-5,TRBV7-9,TGTGCCAGCAGCTTAGTAAATCGGTTCGAACTGACCCAAGAGACCCAGTACTTC,CASSLVNRFELTQETQYF
NA,NA,TRBJ2-6,TRBV5-6,TGTGCCAGCAGCCCCTCCCACTCTGGGGCCAACGTCCTGACTTTC,CASSPSHSGANVLTF
NA,NA,TRBJ1-1,TRBV5-1,TGCGCCAGCAGCCCGGAGGGGCATTTGAACACTGAAGCTTTCTTT,CASSPEGHLNTEAFF
once,TRBD2,TRBJ2-2,TRBV12-3/TRBV12-4,TGTGCCAGCAGCAAATACATGGGAGGGAGCACCGGGGAGCTGTTTTTT,CASSKYMGGSTGELFF
few,NA,TRBJ1-1,TRBV7-9,TGTGCCAGCAGCAGGGGAGACATGAACACTGAAGCTTTCTTT,CASSRGDMNTEAFF
NA,NA,TRBJ1-3,TRBV7-3,TGTGCCAGCAGCTCCGGACACGGAAACACCATATATTTT,CASSSGHGNTIYF
many,NA,TRBJ1-1,TRBV2,TGTGCCAGCAGTGGGGAGGGGGACACTGAAGCTTTCTTT,CASSGEGDTEAFF
NA,NA,TRBJ2-3,TRBV2,TGTGCCAGCAGTGAAGCGCTGGCGACAGATACGCAGTATTTT,CASSEALATDTQYF
NA,NA,TRBJ1-1,TRBV20-1,TGCAGTGCTCAGGGAGGGATGGGGAACACTGAAGCTTTCTTT,CSAQGGMGNTEAFF
NA,NA,TRBJ1-3,TRBV3-1,TGTGCCAGCGCACTTAGTAGAGGGAGGGGAAACACCATATATTTT,CASALSRGRGNTIYF
NA,NA,TRBJ1-4,TRBV29-1,TGCAGCGTTGGACCCGCCTTTAATGAAAAACTGTTTTTT,CSVGPAFNEKLFF
few,TRBD1,TRBJ2-3,TRBV24-1,TGTGCCACCTCGGACAGGGCCACAGATACGCAGTATTTT,CATSDRATDTQYF
few,NA,TRBJ1-6,TRBV7-6,TGTGCCAGCAGCCCCGCCTCCTATAATTCACCCCTCCACTTT,CASSPASYNSPLHF
NA,NA,TRBJ2-5,TRBV5-1,TGCGCCAGCAGCCCCTTCCAAGAGACCCAGTACTTC,CASSPFQETQYF
few,NA,TRBJ2-1,TRBV23-1,TGCGCCAGCAGTTCCGGGGGCGTGGATGAGCAGTTCTTC,CASSSGGVDEQFF
few,TRBD1,TRBJ2-7,TRBV25-1,TGTGCCAGCAGTGTAAACAGGGGCCCCTACGAGCAGTACTTC,CASSVNRGPYEQYF
NA,TRBD2,TRBJ2-3,TRBV25-1,TGTGCCAGCAGTGCCGGGGGGGCTGATACGCAGTATTTT,CASSAGGADTQYF
NA,NA,TRBJ2-3,TRBV4-1,TGCGCCAGCAGCCAACAAGGGAACGGGCTGGGGGATACGCAGTATTTT,CASSQQGNGLGDTQYF